This TCR beta chain was sequenced during a study of T cell repertoires in cytomegalovirus infection. From the reads, TCRdb called clonotypes with MiXCR, one entry per CDR3 protein. The sample includes roughly 120,000 distinct CDR3 sequences, 10% of them seen just once. The CDR3 sequence is 17 residues long. V was clipped by 5 bases and J by 5 bases; unmatched bases: 8. CDR1 is SEHNR, CDR2 FQNEAQ, per germline (reference sequence). This clonotype was counted ten times or more. What it binds is not known. V gene TRBV7-9 combines with J gene TRBJ2-2; TRBD2 matches at 13 bases. The specimen sequenced was PBMCs, sequenced either directly or after in vitro stimulation (not recorded which). The receptor was derived from a human donor in good health (CMV status not recorded). Some clones in this sample may be carry-over from other donors' samples. The CDR3 protein is CASSITSGRAGTGELFF. The CDR3 DNA reads TGTGCCAGCAGCATTACTAGCGGGAGGGCCGGTACCGGGGAGCTGTTTTTT.